A selection of T cell receptor beta chains follows, all from one sample in a study of OX40 agonist ivuxolimab in advanced cancers. TCRdb's copy holds only in-frame clones and misses some; the assay was immunoSEQ multiplex PCR. The table has approximately 42,000 clones, about 81% seen once. The material sequenced was CD4+ or CD8+ T cells sorted from blood, taken in a trial of the OX40 agonist ivuxolimab. These receptor sequences come from an adult with an advanced solid tumor such as melanoma, head and neck, liver or kidney cancer. Each CDR3 is given with its conserved first and last residue. A D gene is named only where the DNA matches it firmly. Clone size, where shown, is once, few, many, or a class for clones that have expanded.

J gene: TRBJ2-4
V gene: TRBV5-1
D gene: NA
clone size: NA
CDR3 DNA: TGCGCCAGCAGCTTGAGCCAGGGTAGCGGCATTCAGTACTTC
CDR3 protein: CASSLSQGSGIQYF

J gene: TRBJ1-6
V gene: TRBV6-5
D gene: NA
clone size: NA
CDR3 DNA: TGTGCCAGCAGCCTTTCACCCCTCCACTTT
CDR3 protein: CASSLSPLHF

J gene: TRBJ1-2
V gene: TRBV14
D gene: TRBD1
clone size: NA
CDR3 DNA: TGTGCCAGCAGCGCTGGGGACAGCCACTATGGCTACACCTTC
CDR3 protein: CASSAGDSHYGYTF

J gene: TRBJ1-2
V gene: TRBV5-1
D gene: NA
clone size: once
CDR3 DNA: TGCGCCAGCAGTTACTACGGACCAGTCGCCTATGGCTACACCTTC
CDR3 protein: CASSYYGPVAYGYTF

J gene: TRBJ2-3
V gene: TRBV29-1
D gene: NA
clone size: NA
CDR3 DNA: TGCAGCGTTGACCCGGGAAGCACAGATACGCAGTATTTT
CDR3 protein: CSVDPGSTDTQYF

J gene: TRBJ2-7
V gene: TRBV7-8
D gene: TRBD2
clone size: NA
CDR3 DNA: TGTGCCAGCAGCCTAGCGGGAGGCCTCCCCCACGAGCAGTACTTC
CDR3 protein: CASSLAGGLPHEQYF

J gene: TRBJ2-1
V gene: TRBV20-1
D gene: NA
clone size: NA
CDR3 DNA: TGCAGTCGTGTCGGGAACAATGAGCAGTTCTTC
CDR3 protein: CSRVGNNEQFF

J gene: TRBJ2-2
V gene: TRBV6-6
D gene: NA
clone size: NA
CDR3 DNA: TGTGCCAGCAGTCTCTGGGGGACCGGGGAGCTGTTTTTT
CDR3 protein: CASSLWGTGELFF

J gene: TRBJ1-6
V gene: TRBV4-1
D gene: TRBD1
clone size: NA
CDR3 DNA: TGCGCCAGCAGCCAAGACGGACAGGGGAGCTCACCCCTCCACTTT
CDR3 protein: CASSQDGQGSSPLHF

J gene: TRBJ1-4
V gene: TRBV5-5
D gene: NA
clone size: NA
CDR3 DNA: TGTGCCAGCAGCGGGATGGGTGAAGGCGGGGATTCTTTT
CDR3 protein: CASSGMGEGGDSF

J gene: TRBJ2-5
V gene: TRBV2
D gene: TRBD1
clone size: NA
CDR3 DNA: TGTGCCAGCAGCAACAGGGGTGAGACCCAGTACTTC
CDR3 protein: CASSNRGETQYF

J gene: TRBJ1-5
V gene: TRBV10-3
D gene: NA
clone size: few
CDR3 DNA: TGTGCCATCAGTGGAACCGGACTGCGGCCCCAGCATTTT
CDR3 protein: CAISGTGLRPQHF

J gene: TRBJ2-7
V gene: TRBV6-5
D gene: NA
clone size: few
CDR3 DNA: TGTGCCAGCAGTCTACTGGCGGAGGGCCTGTCCGAGCAGTACTTC
CDR3 protein: CASSLLAEGLSEQYF

J gene: TRBJ2-2
V gene: TRBV27
D gene: NA
clone size: NA
CDR3 DNA: TGTGCCAGCAGTTTCTCCAGGGAAGGGGCCGGGGAGCTGTTTTTT
CDR3 protein: CASSFSREGAGELFF

J gene: TRBJ1-1
V gene: TRBV7-2
D gene: NA
clone size: NA
CDR3 DNA: TGTGCCAGCAGCTCTCACAGGAACACTGAAGCTTTCTTT
CDR3 protein: CASSSHRNTEAFF

J gene: TRBJ1-2
V gene: TRBV4-1
D gene: TRBD1
clone size: NA
CDR3 DNA: TGCGCCAGCAGCTACCGGACAGGGGGTAACTATGGCTACACCTTC
CDR3 protein: CASSYRTGGNYGYTF

J gene: TRBJ2-2
V gene: TRBV5-6
D gene: TRBD2
clone size: NA
CDR3 DNA: TGTGCCAGCAGCCTTCGGGTCGGGGGGCTAGCGGGTAGGACCGGGGAGCTGTTTTTT
CDR3 protein: CASSLRVGGLAGRTGELFF

J gene: TRBJ1-6
V gene: TRBV4-1
D gene: NA
clone size: NA
CDR3 DNA: TGCGCCAGCAGCCAAGTATTCTCGAGCTCCTATAATTCACCCCTCCACTTT
CDR3 protein: CASSQVFSSSYNSPLHF

J gene: TRBJ1-1
V gene: TRBV25-1
D gene: NA
clone size: few
CDR3 DNA: TGTGCCAGCAGTGAAAACCTACTAAGAGAGGGAGCTTTCTTT
CDR3 protein: CASSENLLREGAFF

J gene: TRBJ1-4
V gene: TRBV28
D gene: TRBD1
clone size: NA
CDR3 DNA: TGTGCCAGCAGTGAACAGGGGGCCGAGGAAAAACTGTTTTTT
CDR3 protein: CASSEQGAEEKLFF

J gene: TRBJ2-4
V gene: TRBV6-5
D gene: NA
clone size: few
CDR3 DNA: TGTGCCAGCAGTTACTCGGGGGCTAACATTCAGTACTTC
CDR3 protein: CASSYSGANIQYF

J gene: TRBJ2-1
V gene: TRBV7-8
D gene: NA
clone size: NA
CDR3 DNA: TGTGCCAGCAGCTTTCGCAATGAGCAGTTCTTC
CDR3 protein: CASSFRNEQFF

J gene: TRBJ1-1
V gene: TRBV10-2
D gene: NA
clone size: NA
CDR3 DNA: TGCGCCAGTCACCTAGGGGGTAGGTCGGACACTGAAGCTTTCTTT
CDR3 protein: CASHLGGRSDTEAFF

J gene: TRBJ1-1
V gene: TRBV5-1
D gene: TRBD1
clone size: few
CDR3 DNA: TGCGCCAGCACCTTACAGGGGGAAAACACTGAAGCTTTCTTT
CDR3 protein: CASTLQGENTEAFF

J gene: TRBJ1-2
V gene: TRBV7-8
D gene: NA
clone size: NA
CDR3 DNA: TGTGCCAGCAGCTTAGAGTTTAACGGGTACTATGGCTACACCTTC
CDR3 protein: CASSLEFNGYYGYTF

J gene: TRBJ1-1
V gene: TRBV2
D gene: NA
clone size: once
CDR3 DNA: TGTGCCAGCAGTGTGACGTCAGGGAACACTGAAGCTTTCTTT
CDR3 protein: CASSVTSGNTEAFF

J gene: TRBJ2-2
V gene: TRBV2
D gene: TRBD2
clone size: NA
CDR3 DNA: TGTGCCAGCAGTGATTGGCTAGCGGGGAACACCGGGGAGCTGTTTTTT
CDR3 protein: CASSDWLAGNTGELFF

J gene: TRBJ2-2
V gene: TRBV5-1
D gene: TRBD2
clone size: NA
CDR3 DNA: TGCGCCAGCAGCCTACTAGCGGGACACACCGGGGAGCTGTTTTTT
CDR3 protein: CASSLLAGHTGELFF

J gene: TRBJ1-1
V gene: TRBV7-2
D gene: NA
clone size: few
CDR3 DNA: TGTGCCAGCAGCTTAGTTCAGACGACTGAAGCTTTCTTT
CDR3 protein: CASSLVQTTEAFF

J gene: TRBJ1-1
V gene: TRBV18
D gene: NA
clone size: NA
CDR3 DNA: TGTGCCAGCTCACCAGACTGGACGGTGAACACTGAAGCTTTCTTT
CDR3 protein: CASSPDWTVNTEAFF

J gene: TRBJ2-5
V gene: TRBV13
D gene: NA
clone size: NA
CDR3 DNA: TGTGCCAGCAGCGCCAGCAGGACAGAGACCCAGTACTTC
CDR3 protein: CASSASRTETQYF

J gene: TRBJ1-2
V gene: TRBV19
D gene: TRBD1
clone size: NA
CDR3 DNA: TGTGCCAGTAGTCCTCGACAGGGGAACTATGGCTACACCTTC
CDR3 protein: CASSPRQGNYGYTF

J gene: TRBJ2-1
V gene: TRBV5-1
D gene: TRBD1
clone size: NA
CDR3 DNA: TGCGCCAGCAGCCTACCAACTGTGACAGGGTCCTACAATGAGCAGTTCTTC
CDR3 protein: CASSLPTVTGSYNEQFF

J gene: TRBJ2-1
V gene: TRBV6-6
D gene: TRBD2
clone size: NA
CDR3 DNA: TGTGCCAGCAGTCTCCCATTAGCGGGCGGATTGGATGAGCAGTTCTTC
CDR3 protein: CASSLPLAGGLDEQFF

J gene: TRBJ2-7
V gene: TRBV30
D gene: NA
clone size: NA
CDR3 DNA: TGTGCCTGGAGCTCCGAATACGAGCAGTACTTC
CDR3 protein: CAWSSEYEQYF

J gene: TRBJ1-5
V gene: TRBV27
D gene: TRBD1
clone size: NA
CDR3 DNA: TGTGCCAGCAGTTTAGAAGGGACAGGGGGCACAGGACAGCCCCAGCATTTT
CDR3 protein: CASSLEGTGGTGQPQHF

J gene: TRBJ2-5
V gene: TRBV7-6
D gene: NA
clone size: NA
CDR3 DNA: TGTGCCAGCAGCTTAGACCCCCCCTCTAGCAGTTGGGGTGGGACCCAGTACTTC
CDR3 protein: CASSLDPPSSSWGGTQYF

J gene: TRBJ2-1
V gene: TRBV27
D gene: TRBD1
clone size: NA
CDR3 DNA: TGTGCCAGCAGTTCGCTTGATAGGACAGGGTGGTCCAATGAGCAGTTCTTC
CDR3 protein: CASSSLDRTGWSNEQFF

J gene: TRBJ1-1
V gene: TRBV5-1
D gene: NA
clone size: NA
CDR3 DNA: TGCGCCAGCAGCTTGGGACCAACGAACACTGAAGCTTTCTTT
CDR3 protein: CASSLGPTNTEAFF